This passage covers 5 T cell receptor beta chains from one sample sequenced in a study of blood T cell repertoires in COVID-19. Profiling relied on immunoSEQ multiplex PCR, and the TCRdb table lists in-frame clones only, not all of them. Of about 200,000 clones detected, around 90% appear once; the ten largest clones hold 2% to 2.5%. The sequencing input was PBMCs or T cells enriched from blood (not recorded which). The receptors were gathered from a woman in her twenties or thirties who had recovered from COVID-19.

This chain links TRBV6-5 with TRBJ1-5; D may be TRBD1 (5 bases). Trimming took off 8 bases at V and 0 bases at J, with 14 bases between the two ends. Germline CDR1 is MNHEY and CDR2 is SVGAGI. CDR3 length: 15 residues. As DNA, the CDR3 is TGTGCCAGCTTTTTCGGACACTATAGCAATCAGCCCCAGCATTTT. Amino acid sequence: CASFFGHYSNQPQHF.

The chain uses TRBV28 and TRBJ1-2; D is unresolved. Germline assignment: CDR1 MDHEN and CDR2 SYDVKM. The CDR3 runs to 13 residues. The ends were cut back, 5 bases at V and 7 bases at J, with 14 bases in the middle. The CDR3 nucleotides are TGTGCCAGCAGTACTTCAGTTACGGGTGGCTACACCTTC. Protein: CASSTSVTGGYTF.

This sequence joins TRBV19 and TRBJ2-1; tentatively, D is TRBD1 (6 bases). In germline, CDR1 is LNHDA, CDR2 SQIVND (reference sequence). V was clipped by 2 bases and J by 7 bases, with 12 bases between them. The CDR3 is made up of 14 amino acids. CDR3 in DNA: TGTGCCAGTAGTATAATGGGGGCGAATAATGAGCAGTTCTTC. Translation gives CASSIMGANNEQFF.

This chain links TRBV28 with TRBJ2-1, with TRBD2 matching over 10 bases. This CDR3 is 16 amino acids long. Germline trimming cut 2 bases from V and 3 bases from J; bases unmatched to any gene: 4. CDR1 is MDHEN and CDR2 is SYDVKM in the germline V gene. CDR3 nucleotides: TGTGCCAGCAGTTTAGTTTCTAGCGGGAGCTACAATGAGCAGTTCTTC. Its translation is CASSLVSSGSYNEQFF. The full variable domain, rest sourced from reference TRBV28 and TRBJ2-1, is DVKVTQSSRYLVKRTGEKVFLECVQDMDHENMFWYRQDPGLGLRLIYFSYDVKMKEKGDIPEGYSVSREKKERFSLILESASTNQTSMYLCASSLVSSGSYNEQFFGPGTRLTVL.

The V gene is TRBV19, the J gene TRBJ1-1, with D unclear. Germline CDR1 and CDR2: LNHDA and SQIVND (reference sequence). The CDR3 is made up of 14 amino acids. Trimming took 6 bases from V and 6 from J, leaving 17 bases between them. Written as DNA, the CDR3 is TGTGCCAGTAGGAGAAACCTAAAAATCGCTGAAGCTTTCTTT. It is translated as CASRRNLKIAEAFF.